Each of the 20 T cell receptor beta chains below was sequenced from the same sample in a study of T cell responses to AZD1222 COVID-19 vaccine. The data were produced by immunoSEQ multiplex PCR, yet TCRdb's version contains in-frame clones alone and is incomplete. The repertoire consists of 90,000 to 150,000 clones, with about 90% occurring once and the leading ten covering around 8.6%. Sequences were derived from peripheral blood, sampled on day 0 of AZD1222 vaccination. Receptors originate from an adult in good health.

This clone was observed a few times. The chain couples TRBV5-1 to TRBJ2-3; 13 bases match TRBD2. With 2 bases clipped from V and 2 bases from J, the junction kept 5 bases outside the gene matches. Germline CDR1 reads SGHRS; CDR2 reads YFSETQ. This CDR3 comprises 17 residues. The CDR3 coding sequence is TGCGCCAGCAGCTTACTAGCGGGAGGGATAATCACAGATACGCAGTATTTT. Translating gives CASSLLAGGIITDTQYF.

This chain connects TRBV5-4 to TRBJ2-2; D unresolved. Per germline, CDR1 SGHNT and CDR2 YYREEE (reference sequence). V lost 0 bases to trimming and J lost 7 bases, with 4 bases between them. The CDR3 length is 12 residues. The CDR3, as DNA: TGTGCCAGCAGCTTGGCGGGCGGGGAGCTGTTTTTT. This sequence encodes CASSLAGGELFF.

The genes are TRBV7-8 and TRBJ2-7; tentative D call: TRBD1 (6 bases). There are 13 residues in the CDR3. The V end was cut by 2 bases, the J end by 4 bases, with 9 bases between. CDR1 is SGHVS and CDR2 is FQNEAQ in the germline V gene. CDR3 DNA: TGTGCCAGCAGCTTACCAGGGGATTACGAGCAGTACTTC. This encodes CASSLPGDYEQYF. Full variable domain (rest looked up from reference TRBV7-8 and TRBJ2-7): GAGVSQSPRYKVAKRGQDVALRCDPISGHVSLFWYQQALGQGPEFLTYFQNEAQLDKSGLPSDRFFAERPEGSVSTLKIQRTQQEDSAVYLCASSLPGDYEQYFGPGTRLTVT.

The rearrangement links TRBV5-4 to TRBJ1-1, with a tentative D call TRBD1 (5 bases). V lost 4 bases and J lost 0, with 16 bases in between. The CDR3 extends over 16 amino acids. Per germline, CDR1 SGHNT and CDR2 YYREEE (reference sequence). The CDR3 sequence is CASSAALGRMNTEAFF. The CDR3 nucleotides are TGTGCCAGCAGCGCCGCCCTGGGACGCATGAACACTGAAGCTTTCTTT.

In its sample, this clone was seen once. This chain connects TRBV29-1 to TRBJ2-3, with D perhaps matching TRBD2 (6 bases). Germline CDR1 is SQVTM and CDR2 is ANQGSEA. V was trimmed by 4 bases and J by 0 bases, leaving 11 bases between them. The CDR3 contains 14 residues. The CDR3 loop is CSVAERASTDTQYF. The CDR3 DNA reads TGCAGCGTTGCGGAGCGGGCGAGCACAGATACGCAGTATTTT.

The chain has TRBV5-4 and TRBJ2-2; 9 bases match TRBD1. Germline loops: CDR1 SGHNT, CDR2 YYREEE (reference sequence). This CDR3 contains 15 residues. V shed 5 bases, J shed 4 bases, and the junction held 6 bases outside the gene matches. CDR3 nucleotide sequence: TGTGCCAGCAGGCCACAGGGGGCCCTCACCGGGGAGCTGTTTTTT. Its protein is CASRPQGALTGELFF.

CDR3 sequence reads: CASSLTPASGASGEQFF. In DNA, the CDR3 is TGCGCCAGCAGCTTGACCCCAGCTAGCGGGGCCTCGGGGGAGCAGTTCTTC. The chain is built from TRBV5-1 and TRBJ2-1; 9 nucleotides line up with TRBD2. Germline assignment: CDR1 SGHRS and CDR2 YFSETQ. This CDR3 has 17 residues. The junction had 15 bases not matched to a gene; V was cut back by 1 base and J by 10 bases.

This chain connects TRBV10-2 to TRBJ2-1; possibly TRBD1 for D (5 bases). V lost 0 bases, J lost 11 bases, and 11 bases lay in between. CDR1 is WSHSY, CDR2 SAAADI, per germline. There are 13 residues in the CDR3. The CDR3 DNA follows: TGCGCCAGCAGTGAGTCGGGATCAGGGAAGCAGTTCTTC. This sequence encodes CASSESGSGKQFF.

The rearrangement links TRBV7-9 to TRBJ1-2; D is unclear. The CDR3 has 15 residues. V shed 2 bases and J shed 5 bases, with 15 bases lying between them. Germline CDR1 reads SEHNR; CDR2 reads FQNEAQ (reference sequence). CDR3 region: CASSLIDILEYGYTF. The CDR3, as DNA: TGTGCCAGCAGCTTAATCGACATACTAGAATATGGCTACACCTTC.

This clone occurred once. The rearrangement joins TRBV6-5 to TRBJ1-2; no clear D gene. V lost 2 bases and J 2 bases, leaving 6 bases between the germline ends. Germline assignment: CDR1 MNHEY and CDR2 SVGAGI. This CDR3 is built from 13 residues. The CDR3 coding sequence is TGTGCCAGCAGTTACGGAGAGAACTATGGCTACACCTTC. Protein product: CASSYGENYGYTF.

The chain uses TRBV10-3 and TRBJ1-5; tentatively, D is TRBD1 (5 bases). Germline-derived CDR1 and CDR2 are ENHRY and SYGVKD. The CDR3 spans 13 residues. Trimming took 4 bases from V and 7 from J, leaving 11 bases between them. The CDR3 DNA is TGTGCCATCAGTGTCGGGGGGAAACAGCCCCAGCATTTT. Its protein product is CAISVGGKQPQHF.

The chain couples TRBV6-6 to TRBJ2-2, with no clear D. This CDR3 contains 13 residues. Germline CDR1 and CDR2: MNHNY and SVGAGI (reference sequence). The V gene lost 7 bases and the J gene lost 5 bases, with 11 bases spanning the gap. The CDR3 coding sequence is TGTGCCAGCACGATTCTGACGACCGGGGAGCTGTTTTTT. Protein sequence: CASTILTTGELFF.

The chain combines TRBV27 with TRBJ2-7; D ambiguous. V was trimmed by 3 bases and J by 4 bases, leaving 10 bases between them. Germline CDR1 is MNHEY and CDR2 is SMNVEV (reference sequence). The length of the CDR3 is 13 residues. The CDR3 DNA reads as TGTGCCAGCAGTTTGGCAGGTGGGTACGAGCAGTACTTC. Protein product: CASSLAGGYEQYF.

The V call is TRBV6-5, the J call TRBJ2-2; D possibly uses TRBD1 or TRBD2 (5 bases each). The V gene's germline CDR1 is MNHEY and CDR2 SVGAGI. CDR3 length: 15 residues. Trimming stripped 6 bases from V and 2 bases from J, with 13 bases between. The CDR3 DNA follows: TGTGCCAGCAGACCCGGGACCTCAAACACCGGGGAGCTGTTTTTT. Protein product: CASRPGTSNTGELFF.

CDR3 DNA sequence: TGTGCCAGCTCACCACCGCAGGGTGGGGACACCGGGGAGCTGTTTTTT. Translated: CASSPPQGGDTGELFF. The rearrangement links TRBV18 to TRBJ2-2, with TRBD1 as a possible D gene (5 bases). Looked up from germline, CDR1 is KGHSH and CDR2 is LQKENI. V lost 0 bases, J lost 3 bases, and 11 bases lay in between. The CDR3 is made up of 16 amino acids.

For the CDR3, the DNA is TGTGCCATCAGTGTCCACGAGCAGTACTTC. Translation: CAISVHEQYF. This rearrangement joins TRBV10-3 to TRBJ2-7, with no clear D. CDR1 and CDR2 from the germline V gene are ENHRY and SYGVKD. This CDR3 contains 10 residues. The V gene lost 4 bases and the J gene lost 5 bases, with 3 bases spanning the gap.

V usage is TRBV19 and J usage is TRBJ2-1; 12 bases are shared with TRBD2. The CDR3 extends over 18 amino acids. After removal of 7 bases from V and 3 bases from J, the junction contained 13 bases not matched to a gene. Germline assignment: CDR1 LNHDA and CDR2 SQIVND (reference sequence). The CDR3 DNA reads TGTGCCAGTACCAACCCTAACCTAGCGGGAGGGCTCTACAATGAGCAGTTCTTC. Translating it yields CASTNPNLAGGLYNEQFF.

The V call is TRBV18, the J call TRBJ2-3, with D perhaps matching TRBD1 (5 bases). This CDR3 region has 16 residues. V was pared by 4 bases and J by 2 bases, with 16 bases between. Germline V gives CDR1 KGHSH, CDR2 LQKENI. This chain's CDR3 is CASSLAVLGDTDTQYF. CDR3 nucleotide sequence: TGTGCCAGCTCACTGGCAGTCCTAGGGGACACAGATACGCAGTATTTT.

The V call is TRBV19, the J call TRBJ1-2; no clear D gene. The CDR3 is made up of 17 amino acids. Looked up from germline, CDR1 is LNHDA and CDR2 is SQIVND (reference sequence). V lost 1 base, J lost 5 bases, and 20 bases lay in between. CDR3 protein: CASSIVMLGNVWYGYTF. The CDR3 nucleotides are TGTGCCAGTAGTATAGTAATGTTGGGGAACGTATGGTATGGCTACACCTTC.

The rearrangement links TRBV3-1 (or the pseudogene TRBV3-2) to TRBJ1-2; TRBD1 matches 9 bases. J gave up 8 bases and V 4 bases, and 8 bases lay outside the gene matches. This CDR3 contains 14 residues. Germline V gene sequence: CDR1 LGHDT, CDR2 YNNKEL (reference sequence). The CDR3 coding sequence is TGTGCCAGCAGCCCCCGGGACAGGGTGGGCGGCTACACCTTC. Translation: CASSPRDRVGGYTF.